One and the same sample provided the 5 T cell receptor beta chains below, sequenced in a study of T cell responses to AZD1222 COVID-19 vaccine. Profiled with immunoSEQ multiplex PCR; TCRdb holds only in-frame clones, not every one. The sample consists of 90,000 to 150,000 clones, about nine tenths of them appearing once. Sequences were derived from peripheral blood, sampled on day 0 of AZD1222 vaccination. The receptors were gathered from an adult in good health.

The chain's CDR3 is CASSLAAGLYGYTF. Written as DNA, the CDR3 is TGTGCCAGCAGCTTAGCGGCAGGCCTCTATGGCTACACCTTC. The V and J genes are TRBV7-2 and TRBJ1-2, with D unresolved. V shed 0 bases and J shed 4 bases, with 9 bases lying between them. The CDR3 covers 14 residues. Germline values: CDR1 SGHTA, CDR2 FQGNSA. The variable domain in full, with the rest retrieved from reference TRBV7-2 and TRBJ1-2, is GAGVSQSPSNKVTEKGKDVELRCDPISGHTALYWYRQSLGQGLEFLIYFQGNSAPDKSGLPSDRFSAERTGGSVSTLTIQRTQQEDSAVYLCASSLAAGLYGYTFGSGTRLTVV.

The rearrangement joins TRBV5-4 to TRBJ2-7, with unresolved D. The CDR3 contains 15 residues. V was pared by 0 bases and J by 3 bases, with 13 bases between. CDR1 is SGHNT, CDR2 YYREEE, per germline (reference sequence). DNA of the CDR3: TGTGCCAGCAGCTTGGGGTCAGATTTATACTACGAGCAGTACTTC. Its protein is CASSLGSDLYYEQYF.

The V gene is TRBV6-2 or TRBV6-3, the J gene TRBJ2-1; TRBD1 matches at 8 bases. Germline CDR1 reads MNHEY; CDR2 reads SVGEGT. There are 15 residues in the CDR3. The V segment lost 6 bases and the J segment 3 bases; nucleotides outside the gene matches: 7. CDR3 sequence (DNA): TGTGCCAGCAGCCGTGGACAGGGAGGCTACAATGAGCAGTTCTTC. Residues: CASSRGQGGYNEQFF.

CDR3 nucleotides: TGTGCCAGCTCACCAACAGGGTCAAAAAATTCACCCCTCCACTTT. This gives the protein CASSPTGSKNSPLHF. The chain links TRBV18 to TRBJ1-6, with D tentatively TRBD1 (6 bases). V was clipped by 2 bases and J by 7 bases, with 12 bases between them. The CDR3 loop spans 15 amino acids. Germline V lookup: CDR1 KGHSH, CDR2 LQKENI.

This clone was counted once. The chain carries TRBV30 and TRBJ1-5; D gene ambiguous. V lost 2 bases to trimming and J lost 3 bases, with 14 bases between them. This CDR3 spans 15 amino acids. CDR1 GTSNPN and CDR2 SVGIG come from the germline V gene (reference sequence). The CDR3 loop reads CAWSPPRINNQPQHF. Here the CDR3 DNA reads TGTGCCTGGAGTCCCCCCCGGATCAACAATCAGCCCCAGCATTTT.